The 25 T cell receptor beta chains reported below all come from one sample, sequenced in a study of shared clonotypes between healthy human individuals. Assay used: immunoSEQ multiplex PCR; TCRdb lists only in-frame clones, some missing. In the table there are some 200,000 clones, 50% to 80% of which are singletons. Material for sequencing was memory CD4+ T cells sorted from blood. The subset: CD45RA-negative fraction. The receptors originated from a man aged 25 to 45 in good health.

The chain has TRBV18 and TRBJ2-7, with 8 bases lining up with TRBD1. The ends lost 1 base at V and 3 bases at J; junction bases unmatched: 2. The CDR3 sequence is 14 residues long. The germline V gene has CDR1 KGHSH and CDR2 LQKENI. This CDR3 is CASSPRTGSYEQYF. In nucleotides, the CDR3 is TGTGCCAGCTCACCACGGACAGGGAGCTACGAGCAGTACTTC.

The CDR3 DNA sequence: TGTGCCAGCAGCTTGGATACAGATACGCAGTATTTT. Protein: CASSLDTDTQYF. The chain combines TRBV7-6 with TRBJ2-3; D is uncertain. Germline V gene data show CDR1 as SGHVS and CDR2 as FNYEAQ. This CDR3 comprises 12 residues. Trimming cost V 3 bases and J 3 bases, with 4 bases left between them.

This clone appeared once. The chain links TRBV5-1 to TRBJ2-1; 9 bases align to TRBD2. Germline CDR1 SGHRS, CDR2 YFSETQ. This CDR3 comprises 14 residues. Losses at the gene ends were 0 bases for V and 7 bases for J; bases not matched to a gene: 2. The CDR3 loop is CASSLGLAGNEQFF. CDR3 nucleotides: TGCGCCAGCAGCTTGGGGCTAGCGGGGAATGAGCAGTTCTTC. The whole variable domain, remainder taken from reference TRBV5-1 and TRBJ2-1, is KAGVTQTPRYLIKTRGQQVTLSCSPISGHRSVSWYQQTPGQGLQFLFEYFSETQRNKGNFPGRFSGRQFSNSRSEMNVSTLELGDSALYLCASSLGLAGNEQFFGPGTRLTVL.

This clone showed up just a few times. The V gene is TRBV2, the J gene TRBJ1-5, with D possibly matching TRBD1 (5 bases). CDR3 length equals 14 residues. Trimming cost V 7 bases and J 4 bases, with 14 bases left between them. Looked up from germline, CDR1 is SNHLY and CDR2 is FYNNEI. CDR3 residues: CASNRVGGNQPQHF. CDR3 coding DNA: TGTGCCAGCAATAGGGTTGGGGGAAATCAGCCCCAGCATTTT.

The chain combines TRBV2 with TRBJ2-7; the D is unclear. CDR3 length: 10 residues. CDR1 SNHLY and CDR2 FYNNEI come from the germline V gene. V lost 4 bases to trimming and J lost 5 bases, with 3 bases between them. The CDR3 is CASSGNEQYF. The CDR3 bases are TGTGCCAGCAGTGGGAACGAGCAGTACTTC.

The chain recombines TRBV27 with TRBJ2-1; TRBD2 might be the D (5 bases). Trimming removed 6 bases at V and 0 bases at J, with 21 bases between. The V gene's germline CDR1 is MNHEY and CDR2 SMNVEV (reference sequence). This CDR3 is built from 18 residues. CDR3 residues: CASRILQSSRSSYNEQFF. The DNA of the CDR3 is TGTGCCAGCAGAATCCTCCAATCTAGCAGAAGCTCCTACAATGAGCAGTTCTTC.

This clone turned up a few times. The gene calls are TRBV7-3 and TRBJ2-1, with TRBD2 matching over 8 bases. The V gene's germline CDR1 is SGHTA and CDR2 FQGTGA. The CDR3 length is 13 residues. The V and J ends lost 1 base and 9 bases, in that order; junction bases with no gene match: 2. CDR3 residues: CASSLISGGEQFF. CDR3 nucleotides: TGTGCCAGCAGCTTAATAAGCGGGGGTGAGCAGTTCTTC.

The V and J genes are TRBV28 and TRBJ2-2; D possibly uses TRBD1 or TRBD2 (6 bases each). The CDR3 length is 15 residues. Looked up from germline, CDR1 is MDHEN and CDR2 is SYDVKM. V lost 5 bases and J 4 bases, leaving 14 bases between the germline ends. Written as DNA, the CDR3 is TGTGCCAGCAGTACAGACAGGCGGGGCACCGGGGAGCTGTTTTTT. Its translation is CASSTDRRGTGELFF.

In its sample, this clone was seen a few times. The DNA of the CDR3 is TGTGCCAGCAGCTTAGGACAGGGCACAGATACGCAGTATTTT. Protein sequence: CASSLGQGTDTQYF. The V gene is TRBV7-3, the J gene TRBJ2-3; 7 positions match TRBD1. The CDR3 contains 14 residues. In germline, CDR1 is SGHTA, CDR2 FQGTGA. The trim removed 2 bases at V and 1 base at J, leaving 0 bases unmatched. Combining the CDR3 with reference TRBV7-3 and TRBJ2-3 gives the whole variable domain GAGVSQTPSNKVTEKGKYVELRCDPISGHTALYWYRQSLGQGPEFLIYFQGTGAADDSGLPNDRFFAVRPEGSVSTLKIQRTERGDSAVYLCASSLGQGTDTQYFGPGTRLTVL.

The V and J genes are TRBV30 and TRBJ1-2; the match to TRBD1 covers 8 bases. Unmatched junction bases numbered 13, after V lost 0 bases and J lost 13 bases. The CDR3 runs to 14 residues. Germline loops: CDR1 GTSNPN, CDR2 SVGIG (reference sequence). The CDR3 region is CAWSVLGQDFHPTF. The CDR3 bases are TGTGCCTGGAGTGTACTGGGACAGGACTTTCATCCCACCTTC.

V is TRBV28 and J is TRBJ1-5; 7 nucleotides line up with TRBD1. Per germline, CDR1 MDHEN and CDR2 SYDVKM. Germline trimming cut 6 bases from V and 1 base from J; bases unmatched to any gene: 9. The CDR3 runs to 16 residues. CDR3 region: CASRTGGGGSNQPQHF. The CDR3 bases are TGTGCCAGCAGGACAGGAGGGGGCGGAAGCAATCAGCCCCAGCATTTT.

The chain links TRBV27 to TRBJ1-2; 7 bases map to TRBD1. This CDR3 has 12 residues. The germline V gene encodes CDR1 MNHEY and CDR2 SMNVEV (reference sequence). Unmatched junction bases numbered 0, after V lost 4 bases and J lost 4 bases. CDR3 protein: CASSSGGYGYTF. The CDR3, as DNA: TGTGCCAGCAGTTCAGGGGGCTATGGCTACACCTTC.

The chain employs TRBV5-1 and TRBJ2-1, with D possibly TRBD1 on 6 matching bases. The CDR3 spans 16 residues. Germline CDR1 and CDR2: SGHRS and YFSETQ. V lost 0 bases, J lost 7 bases, and 17 bases lay in between. The CDR3 sequence is CASSLEQGLTGNEQFF. The CDR3 bases are TGCGCCAGCAGCTTGGAGCAGGGGTTAACGGGTAATGAGCAGTTCTTC.

This clone was recorded a few times. The chain has TRBV5-1 and TRBJ2-3, with D perhaps given as TRBD1 or TRBD2 (7 bases each). The germline V gene has CDR1 SGHRS and CDR2 YFSETQ. The CDR3 consists of 15 residues. V shed 4 bases and J shed 9 bases, with 21 bases lying between them. CDR3 sequence (DNA): TGCGCCAGCAGCCAGGGGGGGAGTGGCCATGAAACGCAGTATTTT. This codes for CASSQGGSGHETQYF.

This clone was seen more than once but under ten times. CDR3 region: CASSYSPQTGELFF. For the CDR3, the DNA is TGTGCCAGCAGTTACTCTCCCCAGACCGGGGAGCTGTTTTTT. The V gene is TRBV6-5, the J gene TRBJ2-2; D gene unclear. The germline gives CDR1 MNHEY, CDR2 SVGAGI. The CDR3 totals 14 residues. Trimming removed 0 bases from V and 5 bases from J, with 7 bases in between.

This chain links TRBV6-5 with TRBJ1-2; TRBD1 might be the D (5 bases). Germline V lookup: CDR1 MNHEY, CDR2 SVGAGI. CDR3 length: 13 residues. Trimming removed 6 bases at V and 3 bases at J, with 11 bases between. CDR3 DNA: TGTGCCAGCAGCCCGGACAAATACTATGGCTACACCTTC. Encoded protein: CASSPDKYYGYTF.

The chain couples TRBV5-5 to TRBJ2-7, with 7 bases that match TRBD1. The V segment lost 3 bases and the J segment 5 bases; nucleotides outside the gene matches: 5. Germline V gene lookup returns CDR1 SGHKS and CDR2 YYEKEE (reference sequence). CDR3 length equals 13 residues. As DNA, the CDR3 is TGTGCCAGCAGCTCCGGGACAGTCCACGAGCAGTACTTC. It translates to CASSSGTVHEQYF.

This clone has a handful of counts. The chain couples TRBV27 to TRBJ2-7; D possibly corresponds to TRBD2 (6 bases). The CDR3 is made up of 13 amino acids. The germline gives CDR1 MNHEY, CDR2 SMNVEV (reference sequence). V lost 7 bases to trimming and J lost 7 bases, with 17 bases between them. CDR3 protein: CASMSGVPGEQYF. The CDR3 nucleotides read TGTGCCAGCATGTCGGGAGTGCCGGGGGAGCAGTACTTC.

V is TRBV11-3 and J is TRBJ2-2; 7 bases match TRBD2. This CDR3 contains 13 residues. CDR1 and CDR2 (germline): SGHNT, YENEEA. Unmatched junction bases numbered 0, after V lost 2 bases and J lost 6 bases. For the CDR3, the DNA is TGTGCCAGCAGCTTACGGGGGGCCGGGGAGCTGTTTTTT. Amino acid sequence: CASSLRGAGELFF.

J is TRBJ1-2 and V is TRBV5-1; no clear D. Germline V gene sequence: CDR1 SGHRS, CDR2 YFSETQ. The length of the CDR3 is 11 residues. V lost 4 bases and J 8 bases, leaving 9 bases between the germline ends. The CDR3 protein is CASSGRQGYTF. Here the CDR3 DNA reads TGCGCCAGCAGCGGGCGGCAAGGCTACACCTTC.

In regard to this clone: Other DNA sequences in the same sample also yield this CDR3. The V and J genes are TRBV18 and TRBJ1-2; possibly TRBD1 for D (5 bases). The CDR3 sequence is 17 residues long. Trimming pared 2 bases from V and 1 base from J, leaving 17 bases between. Per the germline V gene, CDR1 is KGHSH and CDR2 is LQKENI. The CDR3 DNA is TGTGCCAGCTCACCAGCAGCCCGACAGCTAAATAACTATGGCTACACCTTC. This encodes CASSPAARQLNNYGYTF.

On this clone itself: Other DNA variants within this sample encode the same CDR3. V is TRBV7-2 and J is TRBJ1-5, with D maybe TRBD1 (6 bases). CDR3 length equals 14 residues. CDR1 is SGHTA, CDR2 FQGNSA, per germline. Trimming pared 4 bases from V and 2 bases from J, leaving 9 bases between. As DNA, the CDR3 is TGTGCCAGCAGCTCCAGACAGGGCAATCAGCCCCAGCATTTT. Residues: CASSSRQGNQPQHF.

This clone has only a few counts. This rearrangement joins TRBV4-2 to TRBJ2-7; D unresolved. This CDR3 comprises 14 residues. V dropped 0 bases and J dropped 3 bases, with 9 bases sitting between them. Germline V gene data show CDR1 as LGHNA and CDR2 as YNFKEQ. CDR3 sequence (DNA): TGTGCCAGCAGCCAAGAGGCCCGAGACTACGAGCAGTACTTC. This translates into CASSQEARDYEQYF.

This clone has a single count. The same CDR3 is also encoded by other DNA sequences in this sample. This chain links TRBV6-1 with TRBJ2-2, with unresolved D. Germline loops: CDR1 MNHNS, CDR2 SASEGT. This CDR3 contains 12 residues. Trimming took 4 bases from V and 4 from J, leaving 4 bases between them. This CDR3 is CASSGGTGELFF. In DNA, the CDR3 is TGTGCCAGCAGTGGTGGCACCGGGGAGCTGTTTTTT.

J is TRBJ2-2 and V is TRBV2; D is unresolved. With 2 bases removed from V and 1 base from J, the gap between germline ends came to 11 bases. This CDR3 is 16 amino acids long. The V gene's germline CDR1 is SNHLY and CDR2 FYNNEI. The CDR3 nucleotides read TGTGCCAGCAGTGAATTTGGTTCAGTGAACACCGGGGAGCTGTTTTTT. Its translation: CASSEFGSVNTGELFF.